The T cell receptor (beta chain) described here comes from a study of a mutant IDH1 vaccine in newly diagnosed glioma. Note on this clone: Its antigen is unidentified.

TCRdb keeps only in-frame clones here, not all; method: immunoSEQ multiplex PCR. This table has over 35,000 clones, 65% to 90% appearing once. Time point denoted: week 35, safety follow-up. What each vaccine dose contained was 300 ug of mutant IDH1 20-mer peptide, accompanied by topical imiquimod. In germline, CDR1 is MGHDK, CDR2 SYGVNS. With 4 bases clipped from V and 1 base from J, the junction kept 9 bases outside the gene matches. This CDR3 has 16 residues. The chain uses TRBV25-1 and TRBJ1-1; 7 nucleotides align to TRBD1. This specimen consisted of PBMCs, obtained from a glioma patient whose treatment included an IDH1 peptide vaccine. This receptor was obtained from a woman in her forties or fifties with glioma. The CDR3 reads CASSGFPGQKNTEAFF. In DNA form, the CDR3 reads TGTGCCAGCAGTGGATTTCCGGGACAGAAGAACACTGAAGCTTTCTTT.